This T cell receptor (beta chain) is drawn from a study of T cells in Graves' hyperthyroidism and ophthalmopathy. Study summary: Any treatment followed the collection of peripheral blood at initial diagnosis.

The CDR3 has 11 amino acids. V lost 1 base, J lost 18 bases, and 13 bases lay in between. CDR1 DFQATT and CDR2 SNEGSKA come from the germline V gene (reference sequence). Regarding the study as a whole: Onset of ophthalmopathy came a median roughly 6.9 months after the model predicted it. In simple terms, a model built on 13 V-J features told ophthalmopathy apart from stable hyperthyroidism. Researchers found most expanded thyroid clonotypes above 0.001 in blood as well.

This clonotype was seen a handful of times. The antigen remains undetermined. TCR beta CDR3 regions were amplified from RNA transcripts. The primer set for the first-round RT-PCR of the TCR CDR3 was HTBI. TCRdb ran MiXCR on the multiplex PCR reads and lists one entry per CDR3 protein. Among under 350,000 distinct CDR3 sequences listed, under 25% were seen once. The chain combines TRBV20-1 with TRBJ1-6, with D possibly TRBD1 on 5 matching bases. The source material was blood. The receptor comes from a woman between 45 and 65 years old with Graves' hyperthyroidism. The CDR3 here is CSARGRGWNHF. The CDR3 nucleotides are TGCAGTGCTAGAGGCCGGGGCTGGAACCACTTT.